This entry lists 20 T cell receptor beta chains sequenced from one sample in a study of blood T cell repertoires in COVID-19. The data were produced by immunoSEQ multiplex PCR, yet TCRdb's version contains in-frame clones alone and is incomplete. The table shows around 140,000 clones, with 88% occurring only once. Sequenced sample: peripheral blood. These receptors were taken from a man between 65 and 79 years old with acute or convalescent COVID-19.

V and J are TRBV2 and TRBJ2-1; 10 nucleotides align to TRBD2. The germline CDR1 and CDR2 sequences are SNHLY and FYNNEI. This CDR3 is 14 amino acids long. V was clipped by 5 bases and J by 12 bases; unmatched bases: 10. The CDR3 coding sequence is TGTGCCAGCAGTCTCCAGGGACTAGCGAGAGGGCAGTTCTTC. It is translated as CASSLQGLARGQFF.

DNA of the CDR3: TGCAGTGCTAGGACTGCTGAAGCTTTCTTT. It yields the protein CSARTAEAFF. The chain recombines TRBV20-1 with TRBJ1-1, with D unresolved. The CDR3 is made up of 10 amino acids. Trimming took 3 bases from V and 6 from J, leaving 5 bases between them. Germline V CDR1 and CDR2: DFQATT, SNEGSKA (reference sequence).

V gene TRBV19 combines with J gene TRBJ1-5, with a weak D call TRBD1 (6 bases). Trimming left V 4 bases short and J 5 bases short, with 15 bases between. This CDR3 region has 15 residues. Per the germline V gene, CDR1 is LNHDA and CDR2 is SQIVND (reference sequence). CDR3 DNA sequence: TGTGCCAGTAGTACCGAAGAACAGGGATATCAGCCCCAGCATTTT. Its translation is CASSTEEQGYQPQHF.

The chain employs TRBV2 and TRBJ2-7, with D perhaps TRBD2 (5 bases). CDR1 is SNHLY, CDR2 FYNNEI, per germline. V was cut by 7 bases and J by 3 bases, with 19 bases left in between. This CDR3 spans 15 amino acids. The CDR3 nucleotides are TGTGCCAGCATGAGAGCTCCGGAGGTCCGCTACGAGCAGTACTTC. This sequence encodes CASMRAPEVRYEQYF.

V and J are TRBV2 and TRBJ2-2; 12 bases align to TRBD2. This CDR3 contains 16 residues. J gave up 4 bases and V 4 bases, and 4 bases lay outside the gene matches. Germline assignment: CDR1 SNHLY and CDR2 FYNNEI. The CDR3: CASSVLAGGLTGELFF. For the CDR3, the DNA is TGTGCCAGCAGTGTCCTAGCGGGGGGGCTCACCGGGGAGCTGTTTTTT. Full variable domain (missing parts from reference TRBV2 and TRBJ2-2): EPEVTQTPSHQVTQMGQEVILRCVPISNHLYFYWYRQILGQKVEFLVSFYNNEISEKSEIFDDQFSVERPDGSNFTLKIRSTKLEDSAMYFCASSVLAGGLTGELFFGEGSRLTVL.

The rearrangement uses TRBV3-1 (or the pseudogene TRBV3-2) and TRBJ2-5; tentatively, D is TRBD1 (6 bases). This CDR3 comprises 16 residues. The germline V gene has CDR1 LGHDT and CDR2 YNNKEL (reference sequence). Trimming removed 0 bases from V and 4 bases from J, with 15 bases in between. The CDR3 reads CASSQDRGLGAETQYF. CDR3 coding DNA: TGTGCCAGCAGCCAAGACCGAGGACTGGGGGCAGAGACCCAGTACTTC.

The rearrangement links TRBV5-1 to TRBJ1-1; D possibly corresponds to TRBD1 (6 bases). V was pared by 7 bases and J by 5 bases, with 15 bases between. CDR1 SGHRS and CDR2 YFSETQ come from the germline V gene. The CDR3 has 13 amino acids. In DNA form, the CDR3 reads TGCGCCAGCTCCGGGACACAGGTAACTGAAGCTTTCTTT. The encoded protein is CASSGTQVTEAFF.

V gene TRBV7-8 combines with J gene TRBJ1-2, with TRBD1 matching 7 bases. The trim removed 4 bases at V and 6 bases at J, leaving 8 bases unmatched. Germline V gives CDR1 SGHVS, CDR2 FQNEAQ. The length of the CDR3 is 14 residues. DNA of the CDR3: TGTGCCAGCAGCTCACGACCGGACAGGAATGGCTACACCTTC. It yields the protein CASSSRPDRNGYTF.

V and J are TRBV21-1 and TRBJ2-1; whether TRBD2, the table's D call, matches the DNA was not checked. TRBV21-1 is termed a pseudogene. The CDR3 runs to 15 residues. The CDR3 DNA follows: TGTGCCAGCAGCGTACTAGCGGGAGACGTAAATGAGCAGTTCTTC. Protein product: CASSVLAGDVNEQFF.

The sample holds one count of this clone. This chain uses TRBV2 with TRBJ1-4, with 8 nucleotides matching TRBD1. V dropped 5 bases and J dropped 8; count of bases not matched to a gene: 10. The V gene's germline CDR1 is SNHLY and CDR2 FYNNEI. The CDR3 runs to 15 residues. The CDR3 is CASSLQGAEKEKLFF. CDR3 nucleotide sequence: TGTGCCAGCAGTCTTCAGGGGGCAGAAAAAGAAAAACTGTTTTTT.

The rearrangement links TRBV24-1 to TRBJ1-2; D uncertain. The CDR3 consists of 15 residues. CDR1 KGHDR and CDR2 SFDVKD come from the germline V gene. Trimming cost V 3 bases and J 0 bases, with 10 bases left between them. The CDR3 DNA is TGTGCCACCAGTGATGCAGGCACCTCTAACTATGGCTACACCTTC. It is translated as CATSDAGTSNYGYTF.

The CDR3 region has the DNA TGTGCCAGCAGTGAAGGCACCAGTCCCTACGAGCAGTACTTC. Its translation is CASSEGTSPYEQYF. This chain links TRBV6-1 with TRBJ2-7; D uncertain. V was cut by 1 base and J by 2 bases, with 9 bases left in between. Per the germline V gene, CDR1 is MNHNS and CDR2 is SASEGT. This CDR3 contains 14 residues.

The V call is TRBV3-1 (or the pseudogene TRBV3-2), the J call TRBJ1-1; D is undetermined. This CDR3 region has 14 residues. Per the germline V gene, CDR1 is LGHDT and CDR2 is YNNKEL (reference sequence). V was clipped by 0 bases and J by 1 base, with 6 bases between them. In DNA, the CDR3 is TGTGCCAGCAGCCAAGACGCAGGGAACACTGAAGCTTTCTTT. Its protein product is CASSQDAGNTEAFF.

This chain joins TRBV5-1 and TRBJ1-2; D is unresolved. The CDR3 is 16 residues long. V lost 0 bases, J lost 4 bases, and 16 bases lay in between. CDR1 SGHRS and CDR2 YFSETQ come from the germline V gene. The CDR3 loop reads CASSLAMDTTLYGYTF. The CDR3 DNA reads TGCGCCAGCAGCTTGGCCATGGATACGACTCTCTATGGCTACACCTTC.

Note on this clone: Other DNA sequences within the sample encode an identical CDR3. The rearrangement joins TRBV5-4 to TRBJ2-2; 12 nucleotides match TRBD1. This CDR3 comprises 15 residues. V lost 4 bases and J lost 6; bases outside the gene matches: 4. The germline CDR1 and CDR2 sequences are SGHNT and YYREEE (reference sequence). The CDR3 sequence is CASSPRDRGPGELFF. The CDR3 DNA is TGTGCCAGCAGCCCCCGGGACAGGGGGCCCGGGGAGCTGTTTTTT.

In this sample, this clone turned up a few times. The CDR3 region has the DNA TGTGCCACCAGTGAGGGACAGGGGCCATATAATGAAAAACTGTTTTTT. Protein sequence: CATSEGQGPYNEKLFF. The chain carries TRBV24-1 and TRBJ1-4, with 10 bases aligning to TRBD1. V shed 4 bases, J shed 4 bases, and the junction held 5 bases outside the gene matches. Germline V gives CDR1 KGHDR, CDR2 SFDVKD. The length of the CDR3 is 16 residues.

The V and J genes are TRBV28 and TRBJ2-5; 7 bases map to TRBD2. Per germline, CDR1 MDHEN and CDR2 SYDVKM. The junction had 7 bases not matched to a gene; V was cut back by 8 bases and J by 1 base. This CDR3 is built from 14 residues. This chain's CDR3 is CASSSGLSQETQYF. In nucleotides, the CDR3 is TGTGCCAGCTCTAGCGGATTGTCCCAAGAGACCCAGTACTTC.

The gene calls are TRBV19 and TRBJ1-2; D is unclear. Deletions cut 6 bases from V and 4 bases from J, with 12 bases between. The germline V gene encodes CDR1 LNHDA and CDR2 SQIVND (reference sequence). The CDR3 runs to 13 residues. CDR3 coding DNA: TGTGCCAGTAGAGTCAGAAGTTCCTATGGCTACACCTTC. Its protein is CASRVRSSYGYTF.

V gene TRBV19 combines with J gene TRBJ2-3; D gene ambiguous. V dropped 6 bases and J dropped 6 bases, with 13 bases sitting between them. This CDR3 is 13 amino acids long. Germline V CDR1 and CDR2: LNHDA, SQIVND (reference sequence). CDR3 region: CASRGSRLDTQYF. For the CDR3, the DNA is TGTGCCAGTAGGGGTTCGAGGCTGGATACGCAGTATTTT.

This clone was seen a handful of times. V is TRBV27 and J is TRBJ1-1; D is ambiguous. V was trimmed by 5 bases and J by 1 base, leaving 17 bases between them. The CDR3 is 16 residues long. CDR1 and CDR2 from the germline V gene are MNHEY and SMNVEV (reference sequence). The CDR3 sequence is CASSPHNSAPNTEAFF. CDR3 in DNA: TGTGCCAGCAGTCCCCATAACAGTGCCCCGAACACTGAAGCTTTCTTT.